This T cell receptor (beta chain) was observed in a study of T cell responses to AZD1222 COVID-19 vaccine. Study outcomes and limitations: Unmutated variant regions reportedly attract nearly half of all spike-specific TCRs. Mapped onto spike, vaccine-associated CD4 TCRs spanned it and were dominant at 160-218 and 743-854. Seropositive status at baseline applied to only 5 to 7 AZD1222 recipients.

Trimming took off 6 bases at V and 1 base at J, with 16 bases between the two ends. This CDR3 spans 15 amino acids. Germline CDR1 and CDR2: GTSNPN and SVGIG (reference sequence). Note on this clone: Its antigen is currently unknown.

Here immunoSEQ multiplex PCR was the method, and the copy in TCRdb shows in-frame clones only, minus some. Of fewer than 120,000 clones listed, roughly 92% were seen once; the top ten hold roughly 2.5%. The chain is built from TRBV30 and TRBJ1-5; no firm D call. Sequenced material: peripheral blood, taken 28 days after the second AZD1222 dose. The sequence was collected from an adult who received the AZD1222 COVID-19 vaccine. DNA of the CDR3: TGTGCCTGTGGAGATCAGTTAGGGAGCAATCAGCCCCAGCATTTT. Its protein is CACGDQLGSNQPQHF.